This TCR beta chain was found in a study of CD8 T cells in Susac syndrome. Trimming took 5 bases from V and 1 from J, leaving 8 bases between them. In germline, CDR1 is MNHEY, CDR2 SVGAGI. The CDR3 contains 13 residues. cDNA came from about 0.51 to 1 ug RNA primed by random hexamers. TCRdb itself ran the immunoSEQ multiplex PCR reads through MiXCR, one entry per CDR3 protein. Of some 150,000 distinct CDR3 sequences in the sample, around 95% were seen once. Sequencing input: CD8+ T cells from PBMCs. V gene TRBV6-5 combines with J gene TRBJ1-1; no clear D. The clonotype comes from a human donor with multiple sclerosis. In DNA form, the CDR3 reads TGTGCCAGCAGTCCCGGGTCGAACACTGAAGCTTTCTTT. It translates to CASSPGSNTEAFF.